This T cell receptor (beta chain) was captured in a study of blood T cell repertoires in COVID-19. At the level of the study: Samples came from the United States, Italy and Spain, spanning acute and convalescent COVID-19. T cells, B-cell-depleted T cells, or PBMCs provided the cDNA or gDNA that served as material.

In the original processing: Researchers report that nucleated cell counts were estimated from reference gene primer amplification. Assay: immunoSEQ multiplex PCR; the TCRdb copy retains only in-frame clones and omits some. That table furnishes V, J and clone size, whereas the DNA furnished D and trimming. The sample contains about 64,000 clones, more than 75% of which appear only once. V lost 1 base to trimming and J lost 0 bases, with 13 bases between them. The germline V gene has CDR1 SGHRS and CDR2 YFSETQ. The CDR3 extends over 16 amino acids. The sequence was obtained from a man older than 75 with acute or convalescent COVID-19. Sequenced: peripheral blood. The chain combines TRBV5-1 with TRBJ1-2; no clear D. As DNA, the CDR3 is TGCGCCAGCAGCTTGTCACAGAGTAAAGCTAACTATGGCTACACCTTC. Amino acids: CASSLSQSKANYGYTF.